The sample holds one count of the clone carrying this T cell receptor beta chain. This record belongs to a study of blood T cell repertoires in COVID-19. The assay was immunoSEQ multiplex PCR, and TCRdb's table has in-frame clones only and misses some. This sample carries about 180,000 clones, around 80% of them seen once, and the ten largest clones take 13% to 15%. This CDR3 contains 15 residues. Germline V gene sequence: CDR1 GTSNPN, CDR2 SVGIG (reference sequence). With 4 bases removed from V and 0 bases from J, the gap between germline ends came to 13 bases. What was sequenced was PBMCs or T cells enriched from blood (not recorded which). The clonotype was recovered from a man in his 60s who had been exposed to COVID-19. The J gene is TRBJ1-3, the V gene TRBV30, with unresolved D. The CDR3, as DNA: TGTGCCTGGACCCGCTTTACGGGCTCTGGAAACACCATATATTTT. This translates into CAWTRFTGSGNTIYF.